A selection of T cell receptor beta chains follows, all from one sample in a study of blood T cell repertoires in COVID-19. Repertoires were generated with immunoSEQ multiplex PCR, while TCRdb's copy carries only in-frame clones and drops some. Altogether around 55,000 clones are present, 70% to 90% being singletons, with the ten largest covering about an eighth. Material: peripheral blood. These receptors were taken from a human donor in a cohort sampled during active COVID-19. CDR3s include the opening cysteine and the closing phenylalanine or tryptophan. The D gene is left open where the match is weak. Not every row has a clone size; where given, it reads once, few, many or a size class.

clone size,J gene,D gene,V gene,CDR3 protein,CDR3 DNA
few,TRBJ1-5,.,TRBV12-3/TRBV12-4,CASSSQRDQPQHF,TGTGCCAGCAGTTCACAGCGGGATCAGCCCCAGCATTTT
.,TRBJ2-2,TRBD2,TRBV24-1,CATSDGWRGLGAGAHTGELFF,TGTGCCACCAGTGATGGGTGGAGGGGCCTTGGTGCGGGAGCTCACACCGGGGAGCTGTTTTTT
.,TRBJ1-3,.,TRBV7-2,CASSKGHASGNTIYF,TGTGCCAGCAGCAAAGGACATGCCTCTGGAAACACCATATATTTT
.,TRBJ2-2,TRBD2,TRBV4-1,CASSLWVSGAANTGELFF,TGCGCCAGCAGCCTGTGGGTTAGCGGGGCCGCGAACACCGGGGAGCTGTTTTTT
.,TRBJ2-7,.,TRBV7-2,CASSLASFSDEQYF,TGTGCCAGCAGCTTAGCATCGTTTTCGGACGAGCAGTACTTC
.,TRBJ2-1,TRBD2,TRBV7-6,CASSLGTSGRVTGNEQFF,TGTGCCAGCAGCTTAGGGACTAGCGGGAGGGTCACGGGCAATGAGCAGTTCTTC
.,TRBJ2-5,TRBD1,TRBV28,CASSPPGTGIQETQYF,TGTGCCAGCAGTCCCCCCGGGACAGGGATTCAAGAGACCCAGTACTTC
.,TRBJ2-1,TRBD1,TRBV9,CASSPDRDEQFF,TGTGCCAGCAGCCCCGACAGGGATGAGCAGTTCTTC
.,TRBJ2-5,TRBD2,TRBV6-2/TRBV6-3,CASSTARAGVFETQYF,TGTGCCAGCAGTACTGCGAGGGCGGGAGTGTTTGAGACCCAGTACTTC
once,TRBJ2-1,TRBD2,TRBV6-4,CASSPEGLGTNEQFF,TGTGCCAGCAGCCCTGAGGGACTAGGGACCAATGAGCAGTTCTTC
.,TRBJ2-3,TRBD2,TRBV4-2,CASSQEPAGTGTDTQYF,TGTGCCAGCAGCCAAGAGCCAGCGGGGACCGGGACAGATACGCAGTATTTT
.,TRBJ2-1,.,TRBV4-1,CASSLLGGVYNEQFF,TGCGCCAGCAGCCTCCTCGGGGGAGTCTACAATGAGCAGTTCTTC
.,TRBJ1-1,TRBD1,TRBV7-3,CASSPQPGTGQNTEAFF,TGTGCCAGCAGCCCACAGCCCGGGACAGGGCAGAACACTGAAGCTTTCTTT
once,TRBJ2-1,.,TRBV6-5,CASRASAYNEQFF,TGTGCCAGCAGGGCTAGCGCCTACAATGAGCAGTTCTTC
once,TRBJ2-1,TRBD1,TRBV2,CASSASTTGAKEQFF,TGTGCCAGCAGTGCCTCCACGACAGGGGCCAAAGAGCAGTTCTTC
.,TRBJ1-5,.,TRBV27,CASSSRRPDALNQPQHF,TGTGCCAGCTCCTCTAGGAGACCCGATGCCTTGAATCAGCCCCAGCATTTT
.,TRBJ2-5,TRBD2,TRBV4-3,CASSQTGGPGETQYF,TGCGCCAGCAGCCAGACGGGAGGGCCGGGAGAGACCCAGTACTTC
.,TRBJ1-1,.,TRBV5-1,CASSLGGDTEAFF,TGCGCCAGCAGCTTGGGGGGAGACACTGAAGCTTTCTTT
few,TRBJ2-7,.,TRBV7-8,CASSNLPRPRGLYEQYF,TGTGCCAGCAGCAATTTACCCAGGCCCCGTGGTCTCTACGAGCAGTACTTC
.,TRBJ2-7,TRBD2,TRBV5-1,CASSFREGHEQYF,TGCGCCAGCAGCTTCCGGGAGGGCCACGAGCAGTACTTC
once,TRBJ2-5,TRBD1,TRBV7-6,CASSPPQGAVETQYF,TGTGCCAGCAGCCCACCACAGGGGGCTGTAGAGACCCAGTACTTC
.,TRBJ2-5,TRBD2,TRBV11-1,CASSLPGGRETQYF,TGTGCCAGCAGCTTACCGGGGGGTCGAGAGACCCAGTACTTC
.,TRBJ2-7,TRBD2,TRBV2,CASSDAGTSGRLAYEQYF,TGTGCCAGCAGTGATGCAGGGACTAGCGGGAGGCTTGCTTACGAGCAGTACTTC
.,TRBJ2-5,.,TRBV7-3,CASSSPKGPRETQYF,TGTGCCAGCAGCTCCCCGAAAGGCCCTAGGGAGACCCAGTACTTC
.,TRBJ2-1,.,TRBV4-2,CASSQGGLTLYNEQFF,TGTGCCAGCAGCCAAGGGGGACTGACACTCTACAATGAGCAGTTCTTC
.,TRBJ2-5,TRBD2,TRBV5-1,CASGAAGGRLETQYF,TGCGCCAGCGGGGCGGCGGGAGGGCGCTTGGAGACCCAGTACTTC
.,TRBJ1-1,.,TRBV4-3,CATSRGGGDTEAFF,TGCGCCACCTCCCGGGGAGGGGGGGACACTGAAGCTTTCTTT
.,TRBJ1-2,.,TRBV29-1,CSVESGPYGYTF,TGCAGCGTTGAATCAGGGCCTTATGGCTACACCTTC
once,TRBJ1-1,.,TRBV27,CASSFSRLNTEAFF,TGTGCCAGCAGTTTTTCCCGGTTGAACACTGAAGCTTTCTTT
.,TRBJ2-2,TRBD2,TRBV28,CASSLFGLAGGELFF,TGTGCCAGCAGTTTATTCGGACTAGCGGGCGGGGAGCTGTTTTTT
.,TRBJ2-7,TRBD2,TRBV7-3,CASSLSGSPDEQYF,TGTGCCAGCAGCTTGAGCGGGAGTCCGGACGAGCAGTACTTC
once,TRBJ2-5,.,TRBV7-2,CASSLVGGEETQYF,TGTGCCAGCAGCTTAGTTGGTGGGGAGGAGACCCAGTACTTC
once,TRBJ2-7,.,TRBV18,CASSPMTTGHYEQYF,TGTGCCAGCTCACCCATGACGACAGGCCACTACGAGCAGTACTTC
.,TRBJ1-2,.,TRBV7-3,CASSLGTQGVYGYTF,TGTGCCAGCAGCTTAGGTACACAGGGAGTCTATGGCTACACCTTC
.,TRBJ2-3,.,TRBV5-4,CASSLERDTQYF,TGTGCCAGCAGCTTGGAGCGGGATACGCAGTATTTT
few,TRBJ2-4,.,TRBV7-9,CASSLSPSPNIQYF,TGTGCCAGCAGCCTATCCCCAAGTCCAAACATTCAGTACTTC
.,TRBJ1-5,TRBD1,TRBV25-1,CASSGTGGNQPQHF,TGTGCCAGCAGTGGGACAGGGGGCAATCAGCCCCAGCATTTT
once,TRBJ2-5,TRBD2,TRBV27,CASSPTSEETQYF,TGTGCCAGCAGTCCGACTAGCGAGGAGACCCAGTACTTC
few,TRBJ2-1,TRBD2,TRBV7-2,CASSLVAGGGREQFF,TGTGCCAGCAGCTTAGTAGCGGGAGGTGGTCGTGAGCAGTTCTTC
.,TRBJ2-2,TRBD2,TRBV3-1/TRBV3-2,CASSQRGLTGELFF,TGTGCCAGCAGCCAACGGGGACTAACCGGGGAGCTGTTTTTT
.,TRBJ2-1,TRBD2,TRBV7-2,CASSLGQGGLAGGDEQFF,TGTGCCAGCAGCCTGGGACAGGGGGGACTAGCGGGAGGAGATGAGCAGTTCTTC
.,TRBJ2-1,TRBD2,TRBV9,CASSVDSGSSYNEQFF,TGTGCCAGCAGCGTAGATAGCGGGAGCTCCTACAATGAGCAGTTCTTC
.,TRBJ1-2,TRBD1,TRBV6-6,CASSYGTDYGYTF,TGTGCCAGCAGTTATGGGACAGATTATGGCTACACCTTC
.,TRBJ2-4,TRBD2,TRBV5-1,CASREGNIQYF,TGCGCCAGCCGGGAGGGAAACATTCAGTACTTC
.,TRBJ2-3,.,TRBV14,CASSVTRTGPGLDTQYF,TGTGCCAGCAGCGTAACGCGAACTGGCCCAGGATTGGATACGCAGTATTTT
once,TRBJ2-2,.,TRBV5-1,CASSLTGSWELFF,TGCGCCAGCAGCCTGACAGGTTCTTGGGAGCTGTTTTTT
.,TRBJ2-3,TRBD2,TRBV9,CASSVASGVDTQYF,TGTGCCAGCAGCGTAGCTAGCGGGGTAGATACGCAGTATTTT
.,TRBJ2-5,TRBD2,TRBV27,CASSSPGLAQETQYF,TGTGCCAGCAGTTCCCCCGGACTAGCCCAAGAGACCCAGTACTTC
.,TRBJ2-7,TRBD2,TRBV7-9,CASSFSGRAFYEQYF,TGTGCCAGCAGCTTTAGCGGGAGGGCCTTCTACGAGCAGTACTTC